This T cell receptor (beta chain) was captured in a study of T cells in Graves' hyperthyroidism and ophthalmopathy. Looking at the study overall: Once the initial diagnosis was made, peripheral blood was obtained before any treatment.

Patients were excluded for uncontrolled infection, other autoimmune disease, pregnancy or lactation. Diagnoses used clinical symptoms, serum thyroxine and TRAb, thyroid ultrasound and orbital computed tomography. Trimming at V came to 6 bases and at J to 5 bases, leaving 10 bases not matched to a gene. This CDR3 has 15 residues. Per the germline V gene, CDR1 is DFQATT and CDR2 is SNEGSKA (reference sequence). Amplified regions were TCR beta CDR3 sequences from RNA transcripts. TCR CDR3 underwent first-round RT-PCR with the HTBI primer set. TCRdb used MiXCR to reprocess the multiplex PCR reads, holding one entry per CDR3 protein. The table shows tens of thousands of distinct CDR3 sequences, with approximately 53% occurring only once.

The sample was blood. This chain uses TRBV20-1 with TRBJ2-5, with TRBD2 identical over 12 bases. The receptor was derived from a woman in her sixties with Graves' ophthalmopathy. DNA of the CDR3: TGCAGTGCCAGCAGCCCTCTAGCGGGGGGGGAGACCCAGTACTTC. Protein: CSASSPLAGGETQYF.